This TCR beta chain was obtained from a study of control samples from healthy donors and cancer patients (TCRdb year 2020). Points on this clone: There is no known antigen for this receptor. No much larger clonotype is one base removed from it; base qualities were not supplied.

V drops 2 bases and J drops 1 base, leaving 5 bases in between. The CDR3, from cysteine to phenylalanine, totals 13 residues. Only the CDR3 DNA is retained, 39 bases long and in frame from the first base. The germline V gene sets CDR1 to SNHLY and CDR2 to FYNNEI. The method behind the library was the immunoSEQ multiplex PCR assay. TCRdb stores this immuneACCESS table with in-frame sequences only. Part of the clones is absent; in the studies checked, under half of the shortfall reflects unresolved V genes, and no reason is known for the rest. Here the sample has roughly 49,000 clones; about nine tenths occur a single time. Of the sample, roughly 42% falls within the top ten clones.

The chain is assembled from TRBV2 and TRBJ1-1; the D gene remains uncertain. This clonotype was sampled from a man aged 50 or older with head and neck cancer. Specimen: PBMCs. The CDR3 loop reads CASSEQPNTEAFF. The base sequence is TGTGCCAGCAGTGAACAGCCGAACACTGAAGCTTTCTTT.